These T cell receptor beta chains were read from a single sample in a study of monozygotic twins with inflammatory bowel disease. TCRdb reworked the 5' RACE reads into one entry per CDR3 protein, no DNA. The listing contains over 100,000 distinct CDR3 sequences. Material: blood. All receptors derive from a human donor with ulcerative colitis or Crohn's disease, or a healthy co-twin of an affected twin (not recorded which). The CDR3 runs from the conserved cysteine through the conserved F or W. Each record gives: V gene, J gene, CDR3 protein.

V: TRBV7-2; J: TRBJ2-2; CDR3: CASSSRNTGELFF
V: TRBV6-5; J: TRBJ1-6; CDR3: CASSYDRDDSPLHF
V: TRBV28; J: TRBJ1-1; CDR3: CASTTATNTEAFF
V: TRBV7-9; J: TRBJ1-2; CDR3: CAGSLGTGVDLYGYTF
V: TRBV24-1; J: TRBJ2-7; CDR3: CATSDPGYEQYF
V: TRBV12-5; J: TRBJ1-2; CDR3: CASGLMGNYGYTF
V: TRBV15; J: TRBJ2-7; CDR3: CATSRDQTGGEQYF
V: TRBV5-1; J: TRBJ2-1; CDR3: CASSLSSYNEQFF
V: TRBV3-1; J: TRBJ2-3; CDR3: CASSPDSGWADTQYF
V: TRBV4-1; J: TRBJ2-1; CDR3: CASSPNHREQFF
V: TRBV5-1; J: TRBJ2-1; CDR3: CASSLLFGGPPSSYNEQFF